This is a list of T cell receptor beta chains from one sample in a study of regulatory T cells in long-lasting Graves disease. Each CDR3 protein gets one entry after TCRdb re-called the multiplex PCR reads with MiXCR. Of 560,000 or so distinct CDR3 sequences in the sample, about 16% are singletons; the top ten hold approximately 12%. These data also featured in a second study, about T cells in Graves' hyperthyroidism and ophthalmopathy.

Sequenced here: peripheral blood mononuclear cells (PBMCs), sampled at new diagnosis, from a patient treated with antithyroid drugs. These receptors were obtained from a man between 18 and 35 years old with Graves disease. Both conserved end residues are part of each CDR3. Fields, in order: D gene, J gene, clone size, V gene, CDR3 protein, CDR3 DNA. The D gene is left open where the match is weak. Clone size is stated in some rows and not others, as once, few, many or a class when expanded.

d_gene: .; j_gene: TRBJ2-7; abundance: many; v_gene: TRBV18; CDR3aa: CASSGGGPGYEQYF; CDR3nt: TGTGCCAGCTCTGGTGGAGGGCCAGGATACGAGCAGTACTTC
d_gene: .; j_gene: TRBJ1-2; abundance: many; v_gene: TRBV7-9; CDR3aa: CASSHTTGSLGYYGYTF; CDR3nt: TGTGCCAGCAGCCACACGACAGGATCCCTTGGTTACTATGGCTACACCTTC
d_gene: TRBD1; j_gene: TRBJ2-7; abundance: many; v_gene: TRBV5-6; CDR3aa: CASINRGVNEQYF; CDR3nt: TGTGCCAGCATCAACAGGGGTGTCAACGAGCAGTACTTC
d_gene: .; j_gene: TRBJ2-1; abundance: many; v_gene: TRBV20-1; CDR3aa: CSARVRLGSYNEQFF; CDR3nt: TGCAGTGCTAGAGTGCGGCTAGGCTCCTACAATGAGCAGTTCTTC
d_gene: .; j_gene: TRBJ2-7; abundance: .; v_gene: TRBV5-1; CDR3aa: CASSPSGLRGDEQYF; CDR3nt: TGCGCCAGCAGCCCTTCGGGGCTCAGAGGGGACGAGCAGTACTTC
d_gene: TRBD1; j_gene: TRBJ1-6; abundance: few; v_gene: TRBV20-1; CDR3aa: CSARDTQDRGKYSPLHF; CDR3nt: TGCAGTGCTAGAGACACTCAGGACAGGGGAAAGTATTCACCCCTCCACTTT
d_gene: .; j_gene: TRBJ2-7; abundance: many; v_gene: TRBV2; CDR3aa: CASRDGTFSYEQYF; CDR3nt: TGTGCCAGCAGAGACGGGACTTTCTCCTACGAGCAGTACTTC
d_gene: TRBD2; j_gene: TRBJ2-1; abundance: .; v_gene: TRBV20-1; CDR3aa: CSASRGSNNEQFF; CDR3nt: TGCAGTGCTAGTCGCGGGAGTAACAATGAGCAGTTCTTC
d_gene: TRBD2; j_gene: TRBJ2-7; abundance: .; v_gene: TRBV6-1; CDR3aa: CASTPWDSGPGLAVYEQYF; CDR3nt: TGTGCCAGCACCCCCTGGGATAGCGGGCCGGGACTAGCAGTTTACGAGCAGTACTTC
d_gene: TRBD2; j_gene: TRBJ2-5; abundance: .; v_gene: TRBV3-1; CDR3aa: CASSQGASGSGETQYF; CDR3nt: TGTGCCAGCAGCCAAGGGGCTAGCGGGAGCGGAGAGACCCAGTACTTC
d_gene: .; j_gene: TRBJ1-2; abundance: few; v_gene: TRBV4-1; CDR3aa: CASSQPVEGRSYGYTF; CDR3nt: TGCGCCAGCAGCCAACCGGTAGAAGGCCGGTCCTATGGCTACACCTTC
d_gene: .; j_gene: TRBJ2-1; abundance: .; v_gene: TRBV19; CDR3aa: CASSIRMNPYNEQFF; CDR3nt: TGTGCCAGTAGTATTCGAATGAACCCCTACAATGAGCAGTTCTTC
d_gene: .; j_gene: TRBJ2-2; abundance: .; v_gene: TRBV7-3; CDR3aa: CASSYGGPNTGELFF; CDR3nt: TGTGCCAGCAGCTATGGCGGACCCAACACCGGGGAGCTGTTTTTT
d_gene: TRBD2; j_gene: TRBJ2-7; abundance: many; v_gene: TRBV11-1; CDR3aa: CASSVTSGPTYEQYF; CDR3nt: TGTGCCAGCAGCGTGACTAGCGGTCCGACCTACGAGCAGTACTTC
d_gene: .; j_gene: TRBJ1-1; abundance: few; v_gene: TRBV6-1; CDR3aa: CVSSGIGGGEAFF; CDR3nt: TGTGTCAGCAGCGGGATCGGGGGAGGAGAAGCTTTCTTT
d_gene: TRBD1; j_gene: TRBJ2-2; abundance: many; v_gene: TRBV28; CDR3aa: CATQGSGELFF; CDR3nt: TGTGCCACACAGGGGTCCGGGGAGCTGTTTTTT
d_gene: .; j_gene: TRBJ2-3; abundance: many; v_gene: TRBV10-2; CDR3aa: CASTKWGERTDTQYF; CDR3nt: TGCGCCAGCACCAAATGGGGTGAGCGCACAGATACGCAGTATTTT
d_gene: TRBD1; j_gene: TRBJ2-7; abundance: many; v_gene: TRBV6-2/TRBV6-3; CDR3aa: CASSVGQGYSYEQYF; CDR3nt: TGTGCCAGCAGTGTTGGACAGGGGTACTCCTACGAGCAGTACTTC
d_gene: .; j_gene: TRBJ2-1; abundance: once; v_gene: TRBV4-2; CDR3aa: CASSQVLIAGEQFF; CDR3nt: TGTGCCAGCAGCCAAGTATTAATAGCCGGTGAGCAGTTCTTC
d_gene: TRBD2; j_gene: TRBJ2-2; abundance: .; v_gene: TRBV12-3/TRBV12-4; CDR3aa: CASFGGRVGELFF; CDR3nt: TGTGCCAGCTTCGGGGGGAGGGTTGGGGAGCTGTTTTTT
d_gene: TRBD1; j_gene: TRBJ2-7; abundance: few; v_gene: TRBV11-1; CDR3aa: CASSRGTGSSYEQYF; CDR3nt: TGTGCCAGCAGCCGGGGGACAGGAAGCTCCTACGAGCAGTACTTC
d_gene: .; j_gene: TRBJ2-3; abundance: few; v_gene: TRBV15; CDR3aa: CATRPGVITDTQYF; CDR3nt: TGTGCCACCAGACCCGGGGTCATAACAGATACGCAGTATTTT
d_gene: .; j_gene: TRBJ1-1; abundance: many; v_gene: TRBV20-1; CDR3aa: CSATRENTEAFF; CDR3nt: TGCAGTGCCACCAGGGAGAACACTGAAGCTTTCTTT
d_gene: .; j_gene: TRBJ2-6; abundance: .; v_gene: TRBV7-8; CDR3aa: CASSLVSLAGVGDGANVLTF; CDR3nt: TGTGCCAGCAGCTTAGTGTCCTTGGCAGGGGTTGGTGATGGGGCCAACGTCCTGACTTTC
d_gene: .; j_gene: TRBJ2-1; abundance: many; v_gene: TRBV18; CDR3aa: CASSPPTVSSYNEQFF; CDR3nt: TGTGCCAGCTCACCACCGACGGTAAGCTCCTACAATGAGCAGTTCTTC
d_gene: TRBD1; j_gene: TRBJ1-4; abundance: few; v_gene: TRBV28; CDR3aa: CASTPWTGTEKLFF; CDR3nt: TGTGCCAGCACCCCCTGGACAGGGACTGAAAAACTGTTTTTT
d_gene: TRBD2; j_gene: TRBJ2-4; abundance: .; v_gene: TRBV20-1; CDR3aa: CSARDFIGGSGDIQYF; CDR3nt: TGCAGTGCTAGAGATTTTATAGGCGGGAGCGGGGACATTCAGTACTTC